These 23 T cell receptor beta chains share one sample of origin, sequenced in a study of cytomegalovirus exposure and HLA in healthy donors. The study ran its PCR with 60 Vbeta and 13 Jbeta primers. Some clones are missing from TCRdb's copy, which holds only in-frame ones; the method was immunoSEQ multiplex PCR. The sample shows 150,000 to 200,000 clones, 70% to 80% of them seen only once. The sequenced sample was PBMCs. Receptor source: a woman aged 25-40 years in good health and CMV-seropositive.

The V call is TRBV29-1, the J call TRBJ2-7; 10 bases are a match to TRBD1. The germline V gene has CDR1 SQVTM and CDR2 ANQGSEA. Trimming took 5 bases from V and 1 from J; bases not matched to a gene: 11. The CDR3 contains 16 residues. CDR3 DNA sequence: TGCAGCGTTTCCGGGACAGGGGCCGCCTCATCCTACGAGCAGTACTTC. This codes for CSVSGTGAASSYEQYF.

The genes are TRBV7-8 and TRBJ1-4; 7 positions agree with TRBD1. This CDR3 contains 17 residues. Germline CDR1 and CDR2: SGHVS and FQNEAQ. Germline trimming cut 4 bases from V and 5 bases from J; bases unmatched to any gene: 13. The CDR3 bases are TGTGCCAGCAGCTCACGGCGAACGACAGGGTTCAATGAAAAACTGTTTTTT. This codes for CASSSRRTTGFNEKLFF.

V is TRBV29-1 and J is TRBJ2-1, with 8 nucleotides matching TRBD2. Germline assignment: CDR1 SQVTM and CDR2 ANQGSEA. V lost 7 bases, J lost 7 bases, and 12 bases stayed unmatched. CDR3 length: 14 residues. CDR3 coding DNA: TGCAGCGGTTCGACGGGAGGGAATAGGAATGAGCAGTTCTTC. It encodes CSGSTGGNRNEQFF.

The rearrangement joins TRBV29-1 to TRBJ1-5, with D perhaps matching TRBD1 (6 bases). CDR1 and CDR2 (germline): SQVTM, ANQGSEA. The CDR3 totals 13 residues. V shed 4 bases and J shed 1 base, with 8 bases lying between them. CDR3 amino acids: CSVGRGSNQPQHF. CDR3 DNA sequence: TGCAGCGTTGGCAGGGGAAGCAATCAGCCCCAGCATTTT.

The genes are TRBV4-2 and TRBJ2-7; TRBD2 agrees at 10 bases. The CDR3 runs 18 residues. The germline gives CDR1 LGHNA, CDR2 YNFKEQ. Germline trimming cut 0 bases from V and 0 bases from J; bases unmatched to any gene: 8. This CDR3 is CASSQDTSGGESSYEQYF. For the CDR3, the DNA is TGTGCCAGCAGCCAAGATACCAGCGGGGGGGAGAGCTCCTACGAGCAGTACTTC.

This rearrangement joins TRBV7-6 to TRBJ2-1; a possible D gene is TRBD2 (6 bases). Germline CDR1 reads SGHVS; CDR2 reads FNYEAQ. This CDR3 comprises 12 residues. The ends were cut back, 4 bases at V and 11 bases at J, with 12 bases in the middle. CDR3 DNA sequence: TGTGCCAGCAGCTCTGATAGCGGACAGCAGTTCTTC. It translates to CASSSDSGQQFF.

The chain recombines TRBV2 with TRBJ2-3, with 10 bases that match TRBD2. CDR1 SNHLY and CDR2 FYNNEI come from the germline V gene. V gave up 10 bases and J gave up 4 bases; unmatched junction bases: 14. CDR3 length: 16 amino acids. The CDR3 reads CATSSMGLASPDTQYF. The CDR3 DNA sequence: TGTGCCACCTCATCAATGGGACTAGCGAGCCCAGATACGCAGTATTTT.

The chain combines TRBV4-2 with TRBJ1-4, with 10 nucleotides matching TRBD1. Germline lookup yields CDR1 LGHNA and CDR2 YNFKEQ. J was trimmed by 2 bases and V by 3 bases; bases with no gene match: 3. This CDR3 contains 16 residues. CDR3 protein: CASSQGQGSTNEKLFF. DNA for the CDR3: TGTGCCAGCAGCCAGGGACAGGGGTCCACTAATGAAAAACTGTTTTTT.

V is TRBV21-1 and J is TRBJ1-2; TRBD1 is taken as the D call from the table, unchecked against the DNA. TRBV21-1 is shown as a pseudogene. CDR3 length equals 13 residues. As DNA, the CDR3 is TGTGCCAGCAGCCGGGACAGGGGAGTGGGCTACACCTTC. Its translation is CASSRDRGVGYTF.

This clone was found a few times. The chain is built from TRBV7-2 and TRBJ2-1; maybe TRBD2 (6 bases). This CDR3 region has 14 residues. Germline V gene sequence: CDR1 SGHTA, CDR2 FQGNSA. Between the trimmed V and J ends, which lost 1 base and 10 bases, there was a span of 14 bases. As DNA, the CDR3 is TGTGCCAGCAGCTTAGGGGGGGACGCCGAGGAGCAGTTCTTC. Its translation is CASSLGGDAEEQFF. Using reference TRBV7-2 and TRBJ2-1 for the parts outside the CDR3, the full variable domain is GAGVSQSPSNKVTEKGKDVELRCDPISGHTALYWYRQSLGQGLEFLIYFQGNSAPDKSGLPSDRFSAERTGGSVSTLTIQRTQQEDSAVYLCASSLGGDAEEQFFGPGTRLTVL.

CDR3 in DNA: TGCAGCGTTTCAATAGCGGAGCAGTTCTTC. It specifies CSVSIAEQFF. The rearrangement joins TRBV29-1 to TRBJ2-1; TRBD2 might be the D (5 bases). Germline-derived CDR1 and CDR2 are SQVTM and ANQGSEA. The length of the CDR3 is 10 residues. V lost 5 bases and J 10 bases, leaving 9 bases between the germline ends.

The chain combines TRBV4-3 with TRBJ1-5; D unresolved. V was pared by 1 base and J by 1 base, with 5 bases between. CDR3 length equals 14 residues. Per germline, CDR1 LGHNA and CDR2 YSLEER. The CDR3 nucleotides are TGCGCCAGCAGCCAAGGGCCGAGCAATCAGCCCCAGCATTTT. Translating gives CASSQGPSNQPQHF.

This CDR3 reads CASSSLTGFGQETQYF. In nucleotides, the CDR3 is TGTGCCAGCAGCTCCCTGACAGGGTTTGGGCAAGAGACCCAGTACTTC. The V and J genes are TRBV2 and TRBJ2-5, with 7 positions matching TRBD1. The CDR3 runs 16 residues. Per germline, CDR1 SNHLY and CDR2 FYNNEI. The trim removed 6 bases at V and 2 bases at J, leaving 12 bases unmatched.

V gene TRBV7-9 combines with J gene TRBJ2-7, with TRBD2 identical over 8 bases. This CDR3 contains 14 residues. V gave up 5 bases and J gave up 3 bases; unmatched junction bases: 6. Germline V gene lookup returns CDR1 SEHNR and CDR2 FQNEAQ (reference sequence). The CDR3 nucleotides are TGTGCCAGCAGCCCGTCGGGGGGGTACTACGAGCAGTACTTC. Translation gives CASSPSGGYYEQYF.

The chain uses TRBV6-5 and TRBJ2-6, with a tentative D call TRBD1 (6 bases). The CDR3 contains 15 residues. CDR1 MNHEY and CDR2 SVGAGI come from the germline V gene. Trimming shortened V by 6 bases and J by 4 bases, and 13 bases separated the two germline ends. The CDR3 is CASSKTGTGANVLTF. DNA of the CDR3: TGTGCCAGCAGCAAAACAGGGACGGGGGCCAACGTCCTGACTTTC.

The chain carries TRBV4-3 and TRBJ2-3, with D uncertain. The CDR3 is made up of 14 amino acids. Germline V gene lookup returns CDR1 LGHNA and CDR2 YSLEER. With 3 bases removed from V and 6 bases from J, the gap between germline ends came to 13 bases. As DNA, the CDR3 is TGCGCCAGCAGCCAGGGCAGCCCCAGGGATACGCAGTATTTT. Translation gives CASSQGSPRDTQYF.

The rearrangement joins TRBV4-2 to TRBJ2-2; D might be TRBD1 (5 bases). Germline CDR1 reads LGHNA; CDR2 reads YNFKEQ. V was cut by 4 bases and J by 0 bases, with 6 bases left in between. This CDR3 has 14 residues. CDR3 amino acids: CASSPGPNTGELFF. CDR3 DNA sequence: TGTGCCAGCAGCCCAGGGCCGAACACCGGGGAGCTGTTTTTT.

The chain joins TRBV4-1 to TRBJ2-5; maybe TRBD2 (6 bases). Trimming stripped 1 base from V and 1 base from J, with 13 bases between. The CDR3 has 16 residues. The V gene's germline CDR1 is MGHRA and CDR2 YSYEKL. The CDR3 reads CASSQVEGSFQETQYF. In DNA form, the CDR3 reads TGCGCCAGCAGCCAAGTGGAGGGATCCTTCCAAGAGACCCAGTACTTC.

This chain joins TRBV9 and TRBJ2-2, with 10 bases identical to TRBD2. CDR1 is SGDLS, CDR2 YYNGEE, per germline. This CDR3 has 16 amino acids. Trimming cost V 3 bases and J 8 bases; bases outside gene matches: 10. This CDR3 is CASSAAGGPLSGELFF. The CDR3 coding sequence is TGTGCCAGCAGCGCAGCGGGAGGGCCTCTTTCGGGGGAGCTGTTTTTT.

The rearrangement joins TRBV18 to TRBJ1-1; D possibly corresponds to TRBD1 (6 bases). The CDR3 spans 13 residues. The germline CDR1 and CDR2 sequences are KGHSH and LQKENI. Trimming left V 0 bases short and J 10 bases short, with 12 bases between. The CDR3 DNA reads as TGTGCCAGCTCACCACCTCACGCAGGGGCAGCTTTCTTT. Translation: CASSPPHAGAAFF.

The chain recombines TRBV6-6 with TRBJ2-3; D gene unclear. V was trimmed by 5 bases and J by 6 bases, leaving 9 bases between them. CDR3 length equals 12 residues. Germline V gene sequence: CDR1 MNHNY, CDR2 SVGAGI (reference sequence). The CDR3 is CASSRRADTQYF. DNA for the CDR3: TGTGCCAGCAGTAGGAGAGCCGATACGCAGTATTTT.

V usage is TRBV9 and J usage is TRBJ2-1, with 11 bases matching TRBD2. The CDR3 sequence is 17 residues long. With V trimmed by 3 bases and J by 1 base, 6 bases remained unmatched. Germline lookup yields CDR1 SGDLS and CDR2 YYNGEE. CDR3: CASSASGGLLSYNEQFF. The CDR3 nucleotides read TGTGCCAGCAGCGCTAGCGGGGGGCTCCTTTCCTACAATGAGCAGTTCTTC.

The genes are TRBV5-1 and TRBJ2-2; D uncertain. Between the trimmed V and J ends, which lost 1 base and 0 bases, there was a span of 4 bases. From germline, CDR1 is SGHRS and CDR2 YFSETQ. The CDR3 spans 14 residues. This CDR3 is CASSLNSNTGELFF. CDR3 coding DNA: TGCGCCAGCAGCTTGAACTCGAACACCGGGGAGCTGTTTTTT.